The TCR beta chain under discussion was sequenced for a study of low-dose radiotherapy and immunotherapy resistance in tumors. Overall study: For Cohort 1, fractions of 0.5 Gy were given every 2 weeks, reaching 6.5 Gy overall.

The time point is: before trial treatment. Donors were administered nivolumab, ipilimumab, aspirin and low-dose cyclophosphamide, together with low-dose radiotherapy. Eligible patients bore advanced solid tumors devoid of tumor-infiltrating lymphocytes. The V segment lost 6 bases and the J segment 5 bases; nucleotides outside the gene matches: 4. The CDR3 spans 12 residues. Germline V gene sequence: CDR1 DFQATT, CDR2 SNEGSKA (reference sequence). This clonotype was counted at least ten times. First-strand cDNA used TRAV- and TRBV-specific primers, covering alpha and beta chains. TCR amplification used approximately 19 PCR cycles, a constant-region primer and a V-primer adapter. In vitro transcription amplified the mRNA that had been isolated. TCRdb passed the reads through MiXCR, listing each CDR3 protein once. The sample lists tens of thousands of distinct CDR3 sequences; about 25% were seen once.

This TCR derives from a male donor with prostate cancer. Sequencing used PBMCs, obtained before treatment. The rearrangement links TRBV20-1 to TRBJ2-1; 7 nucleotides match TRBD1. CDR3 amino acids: CSAPTGNNEQFF. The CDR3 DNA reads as TGCAGTGCGCCGACAGGGAACAATGAGCAGTTCTTC.